Each of the 30 T cell receptor beta chains below was sequenced from the same sample in a study of identical twins. TCRdb re-called the 5' RACE reads with MiXCR, one entry per CDR3 protein. The sample consists of 650,000 to 800,000 distinct CDR3 sequences, around 8.6% of them appearing once. Another study also made use of these data, one on yellow fever vaccine responses in identical twins.

The sample was PBMCs. The receptors derive from a young woman in good health.

This clonotype occurred a few times. The chain recombines TRBV24-1 with TRBJ2-7; TRBD1 might be the D (6 bases). V gave up 3 bases and J gave up 2 bases, with 16 bases separating them. This CDR3 region has 16 residues. In germline, CDR1 is KGHDR, CDR2 SFDVKD. The CDR3 DNA reads as TGTGCCACCAGTGATCCCAATGACAGGTTCCCCTACGAGCAGTACTTC. The encoded protein is CATSDPNDRFPYEQYF.

In this sample, this clonotype turned up many times. CDR3 sequence: CSAPGLAIYEQYF. As DNA, the CDR3 is TGCAGTGCCCCGGGACTAGCTATATACGAGCAGTACTTC. V is TRBV20-1 and J is TRBJ2-7; 9 bases agree with TRBD2. Per the germline V gene, CDR1 is DFQATT and CDR2 is SNEGSKA (reference sequence). J was trimmed by 4 bases and V by 6 bases; bases with no gene match: 7. The CDR3 runs to 13 residues.

This clonotype was detected many times. The CDR3 region has the DNA TGTGCCAGCAGCTTAGATGCAGGGGTGGCAGATACGCAGTATTTT. It specifies CASSLDAGVADTQYF. The V and J genes are TRBV7-8 and TRBJ2-3, with TRBD1 as a possible D gene (6 bases). Between the trimmed V and J ends, which lost 1 base and 4 bases, there was a span of 12 bases. Germline V lookup: CDR1 SGHVS, CDR2 FQNEAQ. The CDR3 runs 15 residues.

J is TRBJ2-1 and V is TRBV7-9; 11 bases agree with TRBD2. Germline trimming cut 4 bases from V and 9 bases from J; bases unmatched to any gene: 5. This CDR3 has 14 amino acids. Germline assignment: CDR1 SEHNR and CDR2 FQNEAQ (reference sequence). The CDR3 protein is CASSSTSGMSEQFF. Written as DNA, the CDR3 is TGTGCCAGCAGCTCGACTAGCGGGATGTCTGAGCAGTTCTTC.

This clonotype was picked up a small number of times. This chain uses TRBV6-5 with TRBJ2-3; D remains ambiguous. The CDR3 has 13 residues. Germline lookup yields CDR1 MNHEY and CDR2 SVGAGI. Trimming removed 0 bases from V and 6 bases from J, with 7 bases in between. CDR3 loop: CASSYSHVDTQYF. As DNA, the CDR3 is TGTGCCAGCAGTTACTCGCATGTGGATACGCAGTATTTT.

Ten or more counts support this clonotype. The V gene is TRBV5-1, the J gene TRBJ2-7; 7 nucleotides align to TRBD1. Losses at the gene ends were 4 bases for V and 5 bases for J; bases not matched to a gene: 9. The CDR3 has 14 amino acids. Per germline, CDR1 SGHRS and CDR2 YFSETQ. CDR3 in amino acids: CASSPRTDRNEQYF. In DNA, the CDR3 is TGCGCCAGCAGCCCCAGGACGGACAGGAACGAGCAGTACTTC.

The sample holds a few counts of this clonotype. The rearrangement joins TRBV28 to TRBJ2-3; 8 bases are shared with TRBD1. CDR3 size: 16 residues. V gave up 5 bases and J gave up 3 bases; unmatched junction bases: 10. Germline CDR1 is MDHEN and CDR2 is SYDVKM. DNA for the CDR3: TGTGCCAGCAGTACCCGACAGGGGTCCAAAACAGATACGCAGTATTTT. Protein sequence: CASSTRQGSKTDTQYF.

The rearrangement links TRBV12-3 or TRBV12-4 to TRBJ2-7, with 9 nucleotides matching TRBD1. Trimming at V came to 1 base and at J to 5 bases, leaving 3 bases not matched to a gene. The CDR3 spans 14 residues. The CDR3 coding sequence is TGTGCCAGCAGTTTAGGGGACAGGGTAAACGAGCAGTACTTC. It codes for CASSLGDRVNEQYF.

This clonotype appeared a few times. V usage is TRBV12-5 and J usage is TRBJ2-7, with D perhaps matching TRBD2 (5 bases). The germline V gene has CDR1 LGHNT and CDR2 FRNRAP. CDR3 length: 15 residues. V shed 7 bases and J shed 5 bases, with 21 bases lying between them. CDR3 residues: CASAKSSRAGNEQYF. The CDR3 nucleotides are TGTGCTAGTGCGAAATCCTCGAGGGCTGGGAACGAGCAGTACTTC.

A remark on this clonotype: This CDR3 fails to terminate in the conserved phenylalanine or tryptophan, so it likely reflects a read error. No DNA is shown, since the ends of the CDR3 on it are uncertain; the CDR3 is the one TCRdb lists. The chain is built from TRBV24-1 and TRBJ2-1; TRBD2 is taken as the D call from the table, unchecked against the DNA. From germline, CDR1 is KGHDR and CDR2 SFDVKD. The CDR3 has 18 residues if both end residues are counted. CDR3 residues: CAKTTGNRGLGNFPARTL.

V is TRBV20-1 and J is TRBJ2-3; D assignment may be TRBD1 or TRBD2 (5 bases each). V shed 3 bases and J shed 6 bases, with 31 bases lying between them. The CDR3 length is 19 residues. The germline gives CDR1 DFQATT, CDR2 SNEGSKA (reference sequence). DNA for the CDR3: TGCAGTGCTAGGATGATGGGTGGATTGGGCGGTGGGACGTCGGATACGCAGTATTTT. Protein product: CSARMMGGLGGGTSDTQYF.

This clonotype was recorded at least ten times. The chain uses TRBV4-2 and TRBJ1-1; perhaps TRBD1 as D (5 bases). Germline loops: CDR1 LGHNA, CDR2 YNFKEQ. Trimming pared 0 bases from V and 6 bases from J, leaving 11 bases between. The CDR3 covers 14 residues. CDR3 region: CASSQEGARPEAFF. The CDR3 DNA sequence: TGTGCCAGCAGCCAAGAAGGGGCTCGACCTGAAGCTTTCTTT.

This clonotype was recorded a few times. This sequence joins TRBV3-1 and TRBJ2-1; D is uncertain. Between the trimmed V and J ends, which lost 2 bases and 6 bases, there was a span of 17 bases. Germline-derived CDR1 and CDR2 are LGHDT and YNNKEL (reference sequence). CDR3 length equals 16 residues. In DNA, the CDR3 is TGTGCCAGCAGCCAACGTGTCGCGACCCGGGTCAATGAGCAGTTCTTC. The encoded protein is CASSQRVATRVNEQFF.

V is TRBV11-1 and J is TRBJ2-7, with 10 bases that match TRBD1. This CDR3 spans 19 amino acids. Germline loops: CDR1 SGHAT, CDR2 FQDESV (reference sequence). J gave up 5 bases and V 3 bases, and 19 bases lay outside the gene matches. As DNA, the CDR3 is TGTGCCAGCAGCTTCTTTCCTGGGGGGACAGGGGAGGCCTTGGACGAGCAGTACTTC. Its translation is CASSFFPGGTGEALDEQYF.

This clonotype was recorded a few times. The gene calls are TRBV5-1 and TRBJ1-1, with unresolved D. Trimming stripped 0 bases from V and 1 base from J, with 10 bases between. Germline V gene lookup returns CDR1 SGHRS and CDR2 YFSETQ. The CDR3 has 15 amino acids. CDR3 in amino acids: CASSLVPGPNTEAFF. DNA of the CDR3: TGCGCCAGCAGCTTGGTCCCAGGACCGAACACTGAAGCTTTCTTT.

This clonotype was found a few times. This rearrangement joins TRBV12-3 or TRBV12-4 to TRBJ2-5; 9 bases line up with TRBD1. V was clipped by 2 bases and J by 3 bases; unmatched bases: 10. The length of the CDR3 is 17 residues. CDR3 in amino acids: CASSLTRGQGPKETQYF. In DNA form, the CDR3 reads TGTGCCAGCAGTTTAACTAGGGGACAGGGCCCCAAAGAGACCCAGTACTTC.

The table lists this clonotype with a count of one. V usage is TRBV12-5 and J usage is TRBJ2-3, with D tentatively TRBD1 or TRBD2 (5 bases each). Germline assignment: CDR1 LGHNT and CDR2 FRNRAP. Trimming pared 0 bases from V and 0 bases from J, leaving 10 bases between. The CDR3 loop spans 16 amino acids. CDR3 sequence (DNA): TGTGCTAGTGGTTTGGTAGAGGGGCTAAGCACAGATACGCAGTATTTT. Protein sequence: CASGLVEGLSTDTQYF.

This clonotype was seen only a few times. The chain carries TRBV5-5 and TRBJ2-5, with TRBD1 matching 7 bases. V was clipped by 4 bases and J by 5 bases; unmatched bases: 11. The CDR3 runs 15 residues. CDR1 SGHKS and CDR2 YYEKEE come from the germline V gene (reference sequence). The CDR3 is CASSLGQVEGETQYF. The CDR3 DNA sequence: TGTGCCAGCAGCCTTGGACAGGTAGAAGGGGAGACCCAGTACTTC.

This chain connects TRBV27 to TRBJ2-7; a weak D match, TRBD2 (5 bases). Trimming shortened V by 8 bases and J by 0 bases, and 11 bases separated the two germline ends. The V gene's germline CDR1 is MNHEY and CDR2 SMNVEV (reference sequence). There are 13 residues in the CDR3. CDR3 in DNA: TGTGCCAGCCGTAGAGGGAGCTCCTACGAGCAGTACTTC. It yields the protein CASRRGSSYEQYF.

The chain is built from TRBV5-8 and TRBJ2-2, with D perhaps matching TRBD2 (5 bases). The V gene's germline CDR1 is SGHTS and CDR2 YDEGEE. The V and J ends lost 3 bases and 7 bases respectively, with 16 bases between them. The CDR3 has 15 amino acids. CDR3 amino acids: CASSYPERWVGELFF. CDR3 sequence (DNA): TGTGCCAGCAGCTATCCAGAGCGGTGGGTCGGGGAGCTGTTTTTT.

V is TRBV10-3 and J is TRBJ2-3; D remains ambiguous. The CDR3 runs to 14 residues. V gave up 2 bases and J gave up 6 bases, with 12 bases separating them. The germline gives CDR1 ENHRY, CDR2 SYGVKD. CDR3 sequence: CAISEQEQVDTQYF. In nucleotides, the CDR3 is TGTGCCATCAGTGAGCAGGAGCAAGTGGATACGCAGTATTTT.

This clonotype was counted ten times or more. The rearrangement uses TRBV9 and TRBJ2-1; 10 bases align to TRBD2. V dropped 1 base and J dropped 9; count of bases not matched to a gene: 7. The CDR3 covers 15 residues. CDR1 is SGDLS and CDR2 is YYNGEE in the germline V gene. CDR3 coding DNA: TGTGCCAGCAGCGTACAAGCGGGGGGGCGCGGTGAGCAGTTCTTC. The encoded protein is CASSVQAGGRGEQFF.

In its sample, this clonotype was seen a few times. The genes are TRBV11-1 and TRBJ2-6, with 10 nucleotides matching TRBD2. Germline loops: CDR1 SGHAT, CDR2 FQDESV (reference sequence). This CDR3 has 18 residues. After removal of 1 base from V and 0 bases from J, the junction contained 3 bases not matched to a gene. CDR3: CASSLGTSGYSGANVLTF. The CDR3 DNA follows: TGTGCCAGCAGCTTAGGGACTAGCGGATACTCTGGGGCCAACGTCCTGACTTTC.

This chain uses TRBV7-9 with TRBJ2-3; no definite D call. Per the germline V gene, CDR1 is SEHNR and CDR2 is FQNEAQ (reference sequence). CDR3 length: 15 residues. Trimming left V 8 bases short and J 0 bases short, with 15 bases between. The CDR3 nucleotides are TGTGCCAGCGGGTCTAACGACTTTAGCACAGATACGCAGTATTTT. Protein: CASGSNDFSTDTQYF.

This clonotype was counted between two and nine times. CDR3 sequence: CASSSQARSYEQYF. CDR3 DNA: TGTGCCAGCAGTTCACAGGCTCGCTCCTACGAGCAGTACTTC. The chain combines TRBV27 with TRBJ2-7; D perhaps matches TRBD1 (5 bases). The CDR3 is made up of 14 amino acids. Germline CDR1 is MNHEY and CDR2 is SMNVEV (reference sequence). Deletions cut 4 bases from V and 0 bases from J, with 10 bases between.

This clonotype occurred a few times. The chain uses TRBV28 and TRBJ1-6, with TRBD1 matching over 8 bases. Germline V gene sequence: CDR1 MDHEN, CDR2 SYDVKM. This CDR3 comprises 15 residues. Unmatched junction bases numbered 9, after V lost 5 bases and J lost 9 bases. The CDR3 sequence is CASSIRQGMGSPLHF. The CDR3 bases are TGTGCCAGCAGTATCCGACAGGGGATGGGTTCACCCCTCCACTTT.

This clonotype was counted ten times or more. J is TRBJ1-6 and V is TRBV16; D is unresolved. Between the trimmed V and J ends, which lost 2 bases and 9 bases, there was a span of 8 bases. The CDR3 runs 13 residues. Germline V gene data show CDR1 as KGHSY and CDR2 as FQNENV. The CDR3 DNA is TGTGCCAGCAGCCAAAAGGAGGCTTCACCCCTCCACTTT. It encodes CASSQKEASPLHF.

Only a few counts were recorded for this clonotype. The chain couples TRBV5-1 to TRBJ2-3; maybe TRBD1 (6 bases). Germline loops: CDR1 SGHRS, CDR2 YFSETQ. V was cut by 6 bases and J by 5 bases, with 16 bases left in between. CDR3 size: 14 residues. The CDR3 protein is CASTGGGVGDTQYF. CDR3 bases: TGCGCCAGCACCGGTGGGGGCGTGGGAGATACGCAGTATTTT.

The chain joins TRBV4-2 to TRBJ2-1, with D perhaps being TRBD1 or TRBD2 (5 bases each). Germline V lookup: CDR1 LGHNA, CDR2 YNFKEQ. The CDR3 is 17 amino acids. V was cut by 0 bases and J by 2 bases, with 14 bases left in between. The CDR3 loop reads CASSQDERDAAYNEQFF. The DNA of the CDR3 is TGTGCCAGCAGCCAAGATGAAAGGGACGCCGCCTACAATGAGCAGTTCTTC.

This sequence joins TRBV29-1 and TRBJ1-1, with 9 bases identical to TRBD1. Germline loops: CDR1 SQVTM, CDR2 ANQGSEA. The trim removed 8 bases at V and 3 bases at J, leaving 7 bases unmatched. The CDR3 covers 13 residues. Here the CDR3 DNA reads TGCAGCACCTCCGGACAGGGGTACACTGAAGCTTTCTTT. Translation: CSTSGQGYTEAFF. Filled out from reference TRBV29-1 and TRBJ1-1, the complete variable domain reads SAVISQKPSRDICQRGTSLTIQCQVDSQVTMMFWYRQQPGQSLTLIATANQGSEATYESGFVIDKFPISRPNLTFSTLTVSNMSPEDSSIYLCSTSGQGYTEAFFGQGTRLTVV.